This TCR beta chain emerged from a study of T cells in Graves' hyperthyroidism and ophthalmopathy. The study's findings and limits: In simple terms, a model built on 13 V-J features told ophthalmopathy apart from stable hyperthyroidism. Progression to ophthalmopathy was predicted a median of approximately 6.4 months early.

About this clonotype: What it binds is unknown.

Template material for amplifying TCR beta CDR3 regions consisted of RNA transcripts. TCR CDR3 regions were first amplified by RT-PCR with HTBI primers. TCRdb called the multiplex PCR reads again in MiXCR, with one record for every CDR3 protein. This sample has a few hundred thousand distinct CDR3 sequences, with 15% found just once. CDR1 and CDR2 (germline): SGDLS, YYNGEE. The CDR3 covers 15 residues. Germline trimming cut 3 bases from V and 0 bases from J; bases unmatched to any gene: 3. The study enrolled patients aged 18 to 65 with newly diagnosed hyperthyroidism of under 2 months' duration. Using around 10 ml of fresh peripheral blood, PBMCs were prepared.

The clonotype comes from a woman in her twenties or thirties with Graves' hyperthyroidism. Sequences were obtained from blood. This chain uses TRBV9 with TRBJ2-1, with 7 bases fitting TRBD1. CDR3 sequence: CASSGDRASYNEQFF. The CDR3 coding sequence is TGTGCCAGCAGCGGTGACAGGGCCTCCTACAATGAGCAGTTCTTC. The full variable domain, with the rest looked up from reference TRBV9 and TRBJ2-1, is DSGVTQTPKHLITATGQRVTLRCSPRSGDLSVYWYQQSLDQGLQFLIQYYNGEERAKGNILERFSAQQFPDLHSELNLSSLELGDSALYFCASSGDRASYNEQFFGPGTRLTVL.